The present entry profiles one T cell receptor beta chain with its context. Its antigen is unidentified. A much larger clone sits a single nucleotide away, making a read error possible. This sample stems from a study of post-analysis software for immune sequencing data. Notes on the study in general: For normalized Chao1 diversity, multiple sclerosis patients scored significantly lower than controls did. A few TRBV segments were significantly more frequent in patients than in controls. TRBV5-6, TRBV5-1 and TRBV20-1 were among these segments.

Every TCR beta cDNA library bore unique molecular identifiers. The authors obtained 400,000 to 600,000 cDNA molecules from roughly 1 to 10 million T cells. TCRdb redid the calling of the PCR reads with MiXCR, one entry per CDR3 protein. The sample comprises about 430,000 distinct CDR3 sequences, approximately 42% of which are singletons, and less than 10% rests with the top ten. V was clipped by 6 bases and J by 3 bases, with 11 bases between them. The CDR3 sequence is 13 residues long. This sequence joins TRBV12-3 or TRBV12-4 and TRBJ1-1; D might be TRBD1 (5 bases). This receptor was taken from a girl aged 2 to 10 with multiple sclerosis. The sample comprised blood. CDR3 protein: CASSPDTYTEAFF. The CDR3 coding sequence is TGTGCCAGCAGCCCGGACACATACACTGAAGCTTTCTTT.